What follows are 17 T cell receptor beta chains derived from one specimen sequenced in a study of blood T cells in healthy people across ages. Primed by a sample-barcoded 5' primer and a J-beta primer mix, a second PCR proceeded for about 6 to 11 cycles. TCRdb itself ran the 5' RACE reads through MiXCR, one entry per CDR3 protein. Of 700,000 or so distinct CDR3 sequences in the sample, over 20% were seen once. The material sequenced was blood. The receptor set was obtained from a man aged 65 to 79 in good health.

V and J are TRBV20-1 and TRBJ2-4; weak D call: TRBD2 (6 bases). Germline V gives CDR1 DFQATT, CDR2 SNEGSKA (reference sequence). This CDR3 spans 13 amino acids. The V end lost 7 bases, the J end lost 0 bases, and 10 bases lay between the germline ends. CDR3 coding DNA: TGCAGTGGAAGGGGACTAGCCAAAAACATTCAGTACTTC. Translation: CSGRGLAKNIQYF.

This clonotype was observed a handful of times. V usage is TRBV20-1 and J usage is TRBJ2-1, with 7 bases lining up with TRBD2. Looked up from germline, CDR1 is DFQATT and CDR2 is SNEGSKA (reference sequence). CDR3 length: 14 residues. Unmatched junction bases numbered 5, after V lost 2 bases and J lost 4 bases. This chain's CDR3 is CSARRLAVYNEQFF. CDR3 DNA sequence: TGCAGTGCTAGAAGGCTAGCGGTTTACAATGAGCAGTTCTTC.

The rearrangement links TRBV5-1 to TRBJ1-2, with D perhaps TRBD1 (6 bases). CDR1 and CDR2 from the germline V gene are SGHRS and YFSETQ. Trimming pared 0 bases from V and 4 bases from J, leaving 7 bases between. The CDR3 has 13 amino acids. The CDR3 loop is CASSLARGYGYTF. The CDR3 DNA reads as TGCGCCAGCAGCTTGGCCAGGGGCTATGGCTACACCTTC.

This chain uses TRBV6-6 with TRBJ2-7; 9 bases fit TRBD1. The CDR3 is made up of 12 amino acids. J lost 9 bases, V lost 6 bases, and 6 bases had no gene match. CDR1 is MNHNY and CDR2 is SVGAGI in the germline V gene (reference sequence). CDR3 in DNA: TGTGCCAGCAGGGGACAGGGATTACGGCAGTACTTC. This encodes CASRGQGLRQYF.

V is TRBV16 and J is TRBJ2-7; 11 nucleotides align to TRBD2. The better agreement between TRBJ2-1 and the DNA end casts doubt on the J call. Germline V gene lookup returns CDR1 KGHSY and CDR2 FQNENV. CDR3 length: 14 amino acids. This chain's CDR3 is CASSQPLAGGSQFF. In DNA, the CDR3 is TGTGCCAGCAGCCAACCTCTAGCGGGAGGTTCGCAGTTCTTC.

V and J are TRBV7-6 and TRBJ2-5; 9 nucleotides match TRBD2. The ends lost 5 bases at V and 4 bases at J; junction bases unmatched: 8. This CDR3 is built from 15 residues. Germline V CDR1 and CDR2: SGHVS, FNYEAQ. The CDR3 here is CASSLGTSIRETQYF. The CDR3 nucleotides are TGTGCCAGCAGCCTCGGGACTAGCATAAGAGAGACCCAGTACTTC.

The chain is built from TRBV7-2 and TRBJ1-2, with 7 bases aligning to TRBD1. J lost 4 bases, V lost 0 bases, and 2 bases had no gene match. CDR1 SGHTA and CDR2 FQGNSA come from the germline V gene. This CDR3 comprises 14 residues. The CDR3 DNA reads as TGTGCCAGCAGCTTAGCGACAGGGAGCTATGGCTACACCTTC. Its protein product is CASSLATGSYGYTF.

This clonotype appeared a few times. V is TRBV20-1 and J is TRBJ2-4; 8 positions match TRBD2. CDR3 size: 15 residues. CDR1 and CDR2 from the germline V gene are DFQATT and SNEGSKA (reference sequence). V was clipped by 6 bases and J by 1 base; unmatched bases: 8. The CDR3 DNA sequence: TGCAGTGCCACCGGGGGGGGGACGGCCAAAAACATTCAGTACTTC. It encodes CSATGGGTAKNIQYF.

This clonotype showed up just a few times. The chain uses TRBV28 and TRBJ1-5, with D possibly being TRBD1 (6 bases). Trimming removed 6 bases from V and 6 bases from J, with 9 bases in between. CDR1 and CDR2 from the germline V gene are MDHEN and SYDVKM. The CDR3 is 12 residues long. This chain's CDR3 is CASRQGGQPQHF. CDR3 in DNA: TGTGCCAGCAGACAGGGAGGTCAGCCCCAGCATTTT.

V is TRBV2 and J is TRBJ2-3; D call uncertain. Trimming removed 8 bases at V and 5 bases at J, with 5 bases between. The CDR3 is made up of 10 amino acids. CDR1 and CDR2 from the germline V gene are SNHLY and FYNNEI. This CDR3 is CASAGDTQYF. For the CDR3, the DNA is TGTGCCAGCGCCGGAGATACGCAGTATTTT.

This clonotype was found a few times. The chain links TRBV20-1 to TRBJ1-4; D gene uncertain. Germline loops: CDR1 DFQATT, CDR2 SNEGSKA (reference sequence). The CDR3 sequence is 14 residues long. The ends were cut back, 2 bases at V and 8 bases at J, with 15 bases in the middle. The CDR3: CSARRTAPGEKLFF. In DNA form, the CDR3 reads TGCAGTGCTAGAAGGACGGCCCCGGGAGAAAAACTGTTTTTT.

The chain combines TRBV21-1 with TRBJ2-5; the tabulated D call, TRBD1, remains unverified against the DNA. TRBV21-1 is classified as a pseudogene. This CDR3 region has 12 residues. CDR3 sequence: CASSGGSKTQYF. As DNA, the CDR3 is TGTGCCAGCAGTGGGGGATCTAAGACCCAGTACTTC.

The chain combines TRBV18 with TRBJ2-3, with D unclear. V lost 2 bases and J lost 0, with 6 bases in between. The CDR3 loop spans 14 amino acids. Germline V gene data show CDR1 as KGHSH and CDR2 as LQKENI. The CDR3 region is CASSPEISTDTQYF. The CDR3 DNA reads TGTGCCAGCTCACCAGAGATTAGCACAGATACGCAGTATTTT. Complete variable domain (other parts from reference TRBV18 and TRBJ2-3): NAGVMQNPRHLVRRRGQEARLRCSPMKGHSHVYWYRQLPEEGLKFMVYLQKENIIDESGMPKERFSAEFPKEGPSILRIQQVVRGDSAAYFCASSPEISTDTQYFGPGTRLTVL.

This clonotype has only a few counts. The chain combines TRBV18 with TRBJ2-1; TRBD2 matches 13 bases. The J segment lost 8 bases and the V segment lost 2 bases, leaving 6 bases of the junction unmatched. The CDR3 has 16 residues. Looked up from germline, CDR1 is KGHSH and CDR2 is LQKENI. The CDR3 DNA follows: TGTGCCAGCTCACCAATGGGACTAGCGGGAAGCGATGAGCAGTTCTTC. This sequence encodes CASSPMGLAGSDEQFF.

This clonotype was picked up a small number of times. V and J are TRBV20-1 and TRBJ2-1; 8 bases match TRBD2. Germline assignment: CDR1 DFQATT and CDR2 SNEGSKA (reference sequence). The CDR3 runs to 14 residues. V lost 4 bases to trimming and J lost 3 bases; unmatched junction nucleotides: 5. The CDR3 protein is CSATGLAFYNEQFF. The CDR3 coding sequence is TGCAGTGCTACCGGACTAGCCTTCTACAATGAGCAGTTCTTC.

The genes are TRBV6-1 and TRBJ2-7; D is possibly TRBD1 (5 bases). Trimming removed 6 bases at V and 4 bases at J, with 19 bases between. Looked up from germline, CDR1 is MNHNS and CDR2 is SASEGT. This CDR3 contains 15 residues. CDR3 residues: CASSREGEQSYEQYF. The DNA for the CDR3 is TGTGCCAGCAGCCGAGAAGGGGAACAGAGTTACGAGCAGTACTTC.

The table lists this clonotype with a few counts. The CDR3 region has the DNA TGTGCCAGCAGCCTCGAGGGAAGAGGCGAGCAGTACTTC. Encoded protein: CASSLEGRGEQYF. This sequence joins TRBV7-8 and TRBJ2-7; D perhaps matches TRBD2 (5 bases). From germline, CDR1 is SGHVS and CDR2 FQNEAQ. The CDR3 length is 13 residues. Trimming stripped 5 bases from V and 6 bases from J, with 14 bases between.